This is a list of T cell receptor beta chains from one sample in a study of shared clonotypes between healthy human individuals. TCRdb's table, derived via immunoSEQ multiplex PCR, lists solely in-frame clones and lacks some. Of some 800,000 clones in the sample, more than 85% were seen once. The specimen sequenced was naive CD8+ T cells sorted from blood. These receptor sequences come from a man aged 30 to 45 in good health. CDR3s include the opening cysteine and the closing phenylalanine or tryptophan. A D gene is named only where the DNA matches it firmly. Rows may omit the clone size; those that give it use once, few, many or a size class.

d_call,j_call,clone_size,v_call,cdr3_aa,cdr3_nt
.,TRBJ2-7,.,TRBV5-6,CASSFVSFEQYF,TGTGCCAGCAGCTTTGTGAGTTTCGAGCAGTACTTC
TRBD1,TRBJ1-2,.,TRBV9,CASRSTGTGSGYTF,TGTGCCAGCAGAAGTACCGGGACAGGGTCTGGCTACACCTTC
TRBD1,TRBJ2-5,.,TRBV7-9,CASSAPGGGETQYF,TGTGCCAGCAGCGCGCCAGGGGGCGGGGAGACCCAGTACTTC
TRBD2,TRBJ2-7,.,TRBV7-9,CVGPAGEFNEQYF,TGTGTCGGTCCAGCGGGAGAGTTCAACGAGCAGTACTTC
TRBD1,TRBJ2-1,.,TRBV7-7,CASSYGTGSYNEQFF,TGTGCTAGCAGCTACGGGACAGGGTCCTACAATGAGCAGTTCTTC
TRBD2,TRBJ2-1,.,TRBV11-2,CASSLKYWRGREDNEQFF,TGTGCCAGCAGCTTAAAATATTGGCGTGGTCGGGAGGACAATGAGCAGTTCTTC
.,TRBJ2-1,.,TRBV7-9,CASSFPGALYNEQFF,TGTGCCAGCAGCTTCCCGGGCGCCTTATACAATGAGCAGTTCTTC
TRBD1,TRBJ1-5,.,TRBV10-3,CAINPGGVDQPQHF,TGTGCCATCAACCCAGGGGGCGTGGATCAGCCCCAGCATTTT
.,TRBJ1-4,.,TRBV28,CASRAGQSEKLFF,TGTGCCAGCAGGGCAGGACAGAGTGAAAAACTGTTTTTT
.,TRBJ2-7,.,TRBV6-5,CASSYGLVSYEQYF,TGTGCCAGCAGTTACGGGCTAGTATCCTACGAGCAGTACTTC
.,TRBJ2-4,.,TRBV28,CASKVRTDRAKNIQYF,TGTGCCAGCAAGGTCCGCACCGACAGGGCCAAAAACATTCAGTACTTC
.,TRBJ2-3,few,TRBV5-6,CASSLNLADTQYF,TGTGCCAGCAGCTTGAATCTTGCAGATACGCAGTATTTT
.,TRBJ1-1,.,TRBV9,CASSGSTGPGGAFF,TGTGCCAGCAGCGGGTCTACGGGCCCCGGAGGAGCTTTCTTT
TRBD2,TRBJ2-7,.,TRBV6-6,CASRRQLAGGRYEQYF,TGTGCCAGCAGAAGGCAACTAGCGGGAGGGCGATACGAGCAGTACTTC
TRBD2,TRBJ2-7,.,TRBV5-1,CASSHGLAGGPEQYF,TGCGCCAGCAGCCACGGACTAGCGGGAGGGCCCGAGCAGTACTTC
TRBD1,TRBJ2-5,.,TRBV7-9,CASSSGQSQETQYF,TGTGCCAGCAGCTCGGGACAGTCCCAAGAGACCCAGTACTTC
.,TRBJ1-2,.,TRBV15,CATSNGGDYGYTF,TGTGCCACCAGCAACGGAGGGGACTATGGCTACACCTTC
.,TRBJ2-7,.,TRBV9,CASSVDPSDGIYEQYF,TGTGCCAGCAGCGTAGACCCGTCGGACGGAATCTACGAGCAGTACTTC
TRBD2,TRBJ2-7,.,TRBV5-6,CASSLGREGRYEQYF,TGTGCCAGCAGCTTGGGGCGGGAGGGCAGGTACGAGCAGTACTTC
.,TRBJ2-3,.,TRBV6-5,CASSFTLSTDTQYF,TGTGCCAGCAGTTTTACACTTAGCACAGATACGCAGTATTTT
TRBD1,TRBJ2-1,.,TRBV7-9,CASSLSDDRADEQFF,TGTGCCAGCAGCTTAAGTGATGACAGGGCGGATGAGCAGTTCTTC
.,TRBJ2-7,.,TRBV10-3,CAISDLDSYEQYF,TGTGCCATCAGTGACCTCGACAGCTACGAGCAGTACTTC
TRBD1,TRBJ1-2,.,TRBV4-1,CASSQEPGDRAHGYTF,TGCGCCAGCAGCCAAGAACCGGGGGACAGGGCCCATGGCTACACCTTC
.,TRBJ1-2,.,TRBV30,CASMGLQDDYTF,TGTGCCTCGATGGGACTGCAGGATGACTACACCTTC
.,TRBJ2-5,.,TRBV7-2,CASSLWGLETQYF,TGTGCCAGCAGCTTATGGGGTTTGGAGACCCAGTACTTC
TRBD1,TRBJ2-7,.,TRBV30,CAWGQGLNEQYF,TGTGCCTGGGGACAGGGTCTAAACGAGCAGTACTTC
.,TRBJ2-1,.,TRBV6-5,CASSYSSLGLNEQFF,TGTGCCAGCAGTTACTCGTCTTTGGGGCTCAATGAGCAGTTCTTC
TRBD1,TRBJ2-7,.,TRBV15,CATSRHSMTGSLEQYF,TGTGCCACCAGCAGGCATTCTATGACAGGGTCTCTAGAGCAGTACTTC
TRBD1,TRBJ1-2,few,TRBV7-9,CASSSEGQGDLRYGYTF,TGTGCCAGCAGCTCCGAGGGACAGGGAGATCTCCGGTATGGCTACACCTTC
.,TRBJ2-1,.,TRBV7-3,CASSLTIGTVNEQFF,TGTGCCAGCAGCTTAACTATCGGGACGGTCAATGAGCAGTTCTTC
TRBD2,TRBJ2-1,.,TRBV5-5,CASSPTSGSSYNEQFF,TGTGCCAGCAGCCCGACTAGCGGGAGCTCCTACAATGAGCAGTTCTTC
.,TRBJ1-1,.,TRBV6-5,CASSYSELNTEAFF,TGTGCCAGCAGTTACTCGGAACTGAACACTGAAGCTTTCTTT
TRBD2,TRBJ2-7,.,TRBV2,CASRLPGGGTDEQYF,TGTGCCAGCAGGCTCCCAGGCGGGGGAACCGACGAGCAGTACTTC
.,TRBJ1-5,.,TRBV19,CASSIAGEQPQHF,TGTGCCAGTAGTATCGCAGGAGAACAGCCCCAGCATTTT
TRBD2,TRBJ2-4,.,TRBV11-2,CASRIEASGRIEAKNIQYF,TGTGCCAGCAGAATAGAGGCTAGCGGGAGAATTGAGGCCAAAAACATTCAGTACTTC
.,TRBJ2-3,.,TRBV28,CASKTTPSTDTQYF,TGTGCCAGCAAAACGACCCCAAGCACAGATACGCAGTATTTT
.,TRBJ1-4,.,TRBV6-6,CATRVGRNEKLFF,TGTGCCACCCGCGTTGGGCGAAATGAAAAACTGTTTTTT
TRBD2,TRBJ2-7,.,TRBV27,CASSLSGGFSYEQYF,TGTGCCAGCAGTTTGTCGGGAGGGTTCTCCTACGAGCAGTACTTC
.,TRBJ2-7,.,TRBV5-1,CASSLSYSYEQYF,TGCGCCAGCAGCTTATCCTACTCCTACGAGCAGTACTTC
TRBD2,TRBJ2-7,.,TRBV9,CASSVGAGGNYEQYF,TGTGCCAGCAGCGTAGGTGCGGGGGGAAACTACGAGCAGTACTTC
.,TRBJ2-2,.,TRBV7-9,CASSLSNTGELFF,TGTGCCAGCAGCTTGAGCAACACCGGGGAGCTGTTTTTT
TRBD2,TRBJ2-1,.,TRBV11-3,CASSQTHTSGGYNEQFF,TGTGCCAGCAGCCAAACGCATACTAGCGGGGGATACAATGAGCAGTTCTTC
.,TRBJ1-1,.,TRBV7-2,CASSLAFEVEAFF,TGTGCCAGCAGCTTAGCGTTTGAGGTTGAAGCTTTCTTT
.,TRBJ1-2,few,TRBV28,CASSFREGYGYTF,TGTGCCAGCAGTTTTCGCGAGGGTTATGGCTACACCTTC
TRBD1,TRBJ2-4,.,TRBV28,CASQWVVGQDDAGAKNIQYF,TGTGCCAGTCAGTGGGTGGTTGGACAGGATGATGCTGGCGCCAAAAACATTCAGTACTTC
.,TRBJ1-2,.,TRBV27,CASSSYGRGYTF,TGTGCCAGCAGTTCCTACGGGAGGGGCTACACCTTC
.,TRBJ2-2,.,TRBV7-2,CASSPRSKEPGELFF,TGTGCCAGCAGCCCGCGTTCGAAGGAACCCGGGGAGCTGTTTTTT
.,TRBJ2-1,.,TRBV7-2,CASSLEFREQFF,TGTGCCAGCAGCTTAGAGTTCCGGGAGCAGTTCTTC
.,TRBJ2-1,.,TRBV27,CASSLLRERGEQFF,TGTGCCAGCAGTTTATTGCGGGAACGGGGTGAGCAGTTCTTC
.,TRBJ2-6,once,TRBV29-1,CSVVPSSGANVLTF,TGCAGCGTTGTCCCTAGCTCTGGGGCCAACGTCCTGACTTTC
TRBD2,TRBJ2-7,.,TRBV4-1,CASSQVLAGVSLYEQYF,TGCGCCAGCAGCCAAGTCTTAGCGGGAGTGTCTCTCTACGAGCAGTACTTC
.,TRBJ1-5,.,TRBV30,CAWSGLGNQPQHF,TGTGCCTGGAGTGGTTTGGGTAATCAGCCCCAGCATTTT